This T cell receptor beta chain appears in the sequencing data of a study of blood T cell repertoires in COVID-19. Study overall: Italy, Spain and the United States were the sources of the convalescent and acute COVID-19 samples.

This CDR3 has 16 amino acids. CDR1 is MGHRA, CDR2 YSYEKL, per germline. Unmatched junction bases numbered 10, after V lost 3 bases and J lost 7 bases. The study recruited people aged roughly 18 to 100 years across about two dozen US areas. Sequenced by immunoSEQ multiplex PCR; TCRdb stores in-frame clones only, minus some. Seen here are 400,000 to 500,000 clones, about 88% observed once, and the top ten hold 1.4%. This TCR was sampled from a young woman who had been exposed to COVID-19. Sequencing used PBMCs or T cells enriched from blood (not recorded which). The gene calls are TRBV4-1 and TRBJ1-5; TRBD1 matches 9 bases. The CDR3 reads CASSHAPGQGGQPQHF. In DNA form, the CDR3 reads TGCGCCAGCAGCCATGCCCCGGGACAGGGAGGGCAGCCCCAGCATTTT.